This T cell receptor (beta chain) was retrieved from a study of cytomegalovirus exposure and HLA in healthy donors. Vbeta (60) and Jbeta (13) primers were used in the PCR. TCRdb's copy holds only in-frame clones and misses some; the assay was immunoSEQ multiplex PCR. The repertoire holds around 130,000 clones, with 70% to 85% as singletons. This CDR3 has 14 amino acids. V was pared by 4 bases and J by 4 bases, with 12 bases between. Germline-derived CDR1 and CDR2 are SSHAT and FNYEAQ (reference sequence). The rearrangement uses TRBV7-7 and TRBJ2-3; D may be TRBD2 (6 bases). Sequences were obtained from PBMCs. This receptor was taken from a boy younger than 18 in good health and CMV-seronegative. This chain's CDR3 is CASSSLGSADTQYF. For the CDR3, the DNA is TGTGCCAGCAGCTCCCTCGGGAGCGCAGATACGCAGTATTTT.